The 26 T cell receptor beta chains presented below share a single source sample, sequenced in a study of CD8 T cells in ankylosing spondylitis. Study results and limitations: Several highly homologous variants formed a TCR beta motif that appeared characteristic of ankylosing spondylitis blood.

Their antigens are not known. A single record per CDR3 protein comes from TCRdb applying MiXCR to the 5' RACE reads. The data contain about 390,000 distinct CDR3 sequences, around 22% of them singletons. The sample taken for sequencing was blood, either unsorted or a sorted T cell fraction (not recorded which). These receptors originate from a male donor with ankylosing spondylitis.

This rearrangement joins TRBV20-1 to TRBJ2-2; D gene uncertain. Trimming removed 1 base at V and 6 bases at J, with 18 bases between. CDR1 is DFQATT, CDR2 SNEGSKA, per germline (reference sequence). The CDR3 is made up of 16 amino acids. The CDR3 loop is CSARGPLPLLAGELFF. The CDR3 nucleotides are TGCAGTGCTAGAGGTCCGCTTCCTTTGTTGGCCGGGGAGCTGTTTTTT.

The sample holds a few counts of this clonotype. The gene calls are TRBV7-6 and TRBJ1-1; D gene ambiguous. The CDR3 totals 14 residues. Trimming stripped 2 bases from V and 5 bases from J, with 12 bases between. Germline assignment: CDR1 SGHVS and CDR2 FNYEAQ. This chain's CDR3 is CASSLFHSGTEAFF. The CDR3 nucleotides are TGTGCCAGCAGCTTATTTCACAGTGGGACTGAAGCTTTCTTT.

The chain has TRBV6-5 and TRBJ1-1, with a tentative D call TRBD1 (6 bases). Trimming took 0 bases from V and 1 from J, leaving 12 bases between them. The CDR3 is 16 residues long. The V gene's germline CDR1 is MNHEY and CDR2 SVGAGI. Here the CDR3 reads CASSYSSYRANTEAFF. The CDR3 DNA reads TGTGCCAGCAGTTACTCGAGTTACAGGGCGAACACTGAAGCTTTCTTT.

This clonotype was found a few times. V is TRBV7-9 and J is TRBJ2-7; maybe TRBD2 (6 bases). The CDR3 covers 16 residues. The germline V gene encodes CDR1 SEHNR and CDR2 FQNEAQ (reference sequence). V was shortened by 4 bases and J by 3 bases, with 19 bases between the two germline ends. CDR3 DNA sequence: TGTGCCAGCAGCTCTACTTCCGGGACTCGAGACTACGAGCAGTACTTC. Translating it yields CASSSTSGTRDYEQYF.

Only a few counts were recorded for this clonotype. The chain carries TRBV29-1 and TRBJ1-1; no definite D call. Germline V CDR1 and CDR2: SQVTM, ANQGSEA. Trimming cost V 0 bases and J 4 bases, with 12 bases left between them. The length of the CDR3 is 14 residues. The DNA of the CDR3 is TGCAGCGTTGAAGAATTAGCCTGGGGCACTGAAGCTTTCTTT. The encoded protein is CSVEELAWGTEAFF.

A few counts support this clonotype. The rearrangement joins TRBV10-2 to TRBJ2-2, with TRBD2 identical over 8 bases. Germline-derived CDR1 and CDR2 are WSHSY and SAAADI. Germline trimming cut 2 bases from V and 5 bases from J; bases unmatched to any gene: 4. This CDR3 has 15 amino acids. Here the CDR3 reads CASSEARGGTGELFF. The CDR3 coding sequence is TGCGCCAGCAGTGAGGCCCGCGGGGGGACCGGGGAGCTGTTTTTT.

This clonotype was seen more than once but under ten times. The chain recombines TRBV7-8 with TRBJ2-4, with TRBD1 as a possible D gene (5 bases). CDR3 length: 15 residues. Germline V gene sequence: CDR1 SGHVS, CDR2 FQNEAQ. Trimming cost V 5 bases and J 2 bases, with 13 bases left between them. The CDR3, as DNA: TGTGCCAGCAGCCCTTGGGTGGGGCCCAAAAACATTCAGTACTTC. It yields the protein CASSPWVGPKNIQYF.

DNA for the CDR3: TGTGCCACCAGTGATTCTACGGGACTAGCGGGACCTACAGATACGCAGTATTTT. Its translation is CATSDSTGLAGPTDTQYF. The chain employs TRBV24-1 and TRBJ2-3; 13 nucleotides line up with TRBD2. V was clipped by 2 bases and J by 3 bases; unmatched bases: 7. Germline V CDR1 and CDR2: KGHDR, SFDVKD. The CDR3 runs 18 residues.

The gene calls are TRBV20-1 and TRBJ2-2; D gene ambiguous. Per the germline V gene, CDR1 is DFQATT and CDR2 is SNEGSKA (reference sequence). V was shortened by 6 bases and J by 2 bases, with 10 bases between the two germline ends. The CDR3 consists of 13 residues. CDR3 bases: TGCAGTGCCGATACATTTAACACCGGGGAGCTGTTTTTT. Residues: CSADTFNTGELFF.

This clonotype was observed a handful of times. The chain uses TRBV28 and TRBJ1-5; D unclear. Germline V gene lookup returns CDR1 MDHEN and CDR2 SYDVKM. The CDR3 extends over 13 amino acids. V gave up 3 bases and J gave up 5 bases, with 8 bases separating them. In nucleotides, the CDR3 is TGTGCCAGCAGTTTCCCAGAGTATCAGCCCCAGCATTTT. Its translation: CASSFPEYQPQHF.

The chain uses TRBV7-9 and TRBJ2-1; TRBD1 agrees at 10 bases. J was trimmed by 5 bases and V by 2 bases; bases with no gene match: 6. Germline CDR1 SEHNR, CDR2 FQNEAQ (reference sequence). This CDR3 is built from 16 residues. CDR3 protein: CASSLSGTGDDNEQFF. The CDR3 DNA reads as TGTGCCAGCAGCTTAAGCGGGACAGGGGACGACAATGAGCAGTTCTTC.

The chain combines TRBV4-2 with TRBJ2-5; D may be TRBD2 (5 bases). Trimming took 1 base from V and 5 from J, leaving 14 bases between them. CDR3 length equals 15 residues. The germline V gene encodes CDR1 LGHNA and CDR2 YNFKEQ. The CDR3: CASSQAFVGVETQYF. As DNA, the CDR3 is TGTGCCAGCAGCCAAGCCTTTGTCGGGGTGGAGACCCAGTACTTC.

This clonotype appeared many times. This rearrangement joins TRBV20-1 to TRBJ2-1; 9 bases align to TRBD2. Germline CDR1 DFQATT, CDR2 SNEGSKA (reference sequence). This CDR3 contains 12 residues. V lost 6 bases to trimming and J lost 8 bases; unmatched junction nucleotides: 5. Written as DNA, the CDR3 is TGCAGTGCCGGTAGCGGGAGAGATGAGCAGTTCTTC. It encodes CSAGSGRDEQFF.

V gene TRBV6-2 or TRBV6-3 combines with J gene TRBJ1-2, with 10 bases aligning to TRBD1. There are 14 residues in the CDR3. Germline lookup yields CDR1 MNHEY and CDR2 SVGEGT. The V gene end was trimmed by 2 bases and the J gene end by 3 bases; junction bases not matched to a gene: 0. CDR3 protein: CASSYGQGDYGYTF. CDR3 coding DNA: TGTGCCAGCAGTTACGGACAGGGGGACTATGGCTACACCTTC.

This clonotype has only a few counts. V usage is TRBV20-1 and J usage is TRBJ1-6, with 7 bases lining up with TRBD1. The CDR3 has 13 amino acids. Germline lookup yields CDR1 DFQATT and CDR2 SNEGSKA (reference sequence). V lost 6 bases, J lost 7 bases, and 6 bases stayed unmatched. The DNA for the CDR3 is TGCAGTGCCCAAACAGGGGTCAATTCACCCCTCCACTTT. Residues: CSAQTGVNSPLHF.

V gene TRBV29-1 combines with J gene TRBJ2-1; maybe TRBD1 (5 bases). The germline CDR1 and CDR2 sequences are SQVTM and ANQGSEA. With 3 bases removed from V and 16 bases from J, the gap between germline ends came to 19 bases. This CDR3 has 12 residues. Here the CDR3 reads CSVDESSGRGFF. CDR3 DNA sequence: TGCAGCGTTGATGAGAGTTCGGGTAGGGGATTCTTC.

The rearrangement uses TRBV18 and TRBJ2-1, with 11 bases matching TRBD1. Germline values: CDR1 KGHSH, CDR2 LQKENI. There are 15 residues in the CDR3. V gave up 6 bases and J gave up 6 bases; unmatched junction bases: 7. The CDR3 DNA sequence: TGTGCCAGCTCCCTTGGGACAGGGGGTATCAATGAGCAGTTCTTC. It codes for CASSLGTGGINEQFF.

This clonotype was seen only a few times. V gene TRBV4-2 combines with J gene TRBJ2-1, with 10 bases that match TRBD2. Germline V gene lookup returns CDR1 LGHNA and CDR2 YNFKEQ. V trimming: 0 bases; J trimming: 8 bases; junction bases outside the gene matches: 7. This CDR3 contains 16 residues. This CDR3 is CASSQDASGRKDEQFF. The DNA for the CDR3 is TGTGCCAGCAGCCAAGATGCTAGCGGGAGAAAGGATGAGCAGTTCTTC.

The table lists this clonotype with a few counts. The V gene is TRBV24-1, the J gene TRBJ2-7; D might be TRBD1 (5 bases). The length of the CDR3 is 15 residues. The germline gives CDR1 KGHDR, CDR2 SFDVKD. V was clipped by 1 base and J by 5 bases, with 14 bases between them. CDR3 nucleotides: TGTGCCACCAGTGATTTAAAGGGGCCCGTGAACGAGCAGTACTTC. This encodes CATSDLKGPVNEQYF.

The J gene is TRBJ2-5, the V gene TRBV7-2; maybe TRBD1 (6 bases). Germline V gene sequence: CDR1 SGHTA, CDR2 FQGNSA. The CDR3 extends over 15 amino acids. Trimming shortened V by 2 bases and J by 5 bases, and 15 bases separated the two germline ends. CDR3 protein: CASSLFGQSGETQYF. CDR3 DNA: TGTGCCAGCAGCTTATTCGGACAGTCGGGGGAGACCCAGTACTTC.

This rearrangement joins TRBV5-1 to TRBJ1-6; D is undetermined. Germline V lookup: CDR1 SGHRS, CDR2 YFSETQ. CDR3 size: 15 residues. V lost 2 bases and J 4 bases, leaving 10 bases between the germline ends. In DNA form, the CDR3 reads TGCGCCAGCAGCTTAGAACCAGAGTATAATTCACCCCTCCACTTT. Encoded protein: CASSLEPEYNSPLHF.

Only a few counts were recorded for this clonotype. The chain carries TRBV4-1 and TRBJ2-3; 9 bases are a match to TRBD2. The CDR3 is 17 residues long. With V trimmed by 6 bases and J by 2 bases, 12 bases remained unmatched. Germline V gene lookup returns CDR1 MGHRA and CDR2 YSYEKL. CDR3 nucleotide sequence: TGCGCCAGCAGTGGCCTTATCCTAGCGGGACCCACAGATACGCAGTATTTT. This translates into CASSGLILAGPTDTQYF.

DNA for the CDR3: TGTGCCAGCAGTTACTCGAGGCGCTTGAACACTGAAGCTTTCTTT. Protein product: CASSYSRRLNTEAFF. The gene calls are TRBV6-5 and TRBJ1-1; no reliable D call. Germline lookup yields CDR1 MNHEY and CDR2 SVGAGI. V was trimmed by 0 bases and J by 0 bases, leaving 8 bases between them. The CDR3 has 15 residues.

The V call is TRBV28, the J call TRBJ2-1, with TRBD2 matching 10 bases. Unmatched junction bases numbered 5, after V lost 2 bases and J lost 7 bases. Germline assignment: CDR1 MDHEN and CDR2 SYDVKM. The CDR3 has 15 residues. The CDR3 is CASSLILAGVNEQFF. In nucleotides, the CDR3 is TGTGCCAGCAGTTTAATCCTAGCGGGAGTGAATGAGCAGTTCTTC.

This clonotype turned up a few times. The CDR3 reads CASSHGRANTGELFF. The CDR3 DNA is TGCGCCAGCAGCCATGGACGAGCGAACACCGGGGAGCTGTTTTTT. This rearrangement joins TRBV4-1 to TRBJ2-2, with unresolved D. V was trimmed by 3 bases and J by 0 bases, leaving 8 bases between them. This CDR3 has 15 residues. Germline lookup yields CDR1 MGHRA and CDR2 YSYEKL.

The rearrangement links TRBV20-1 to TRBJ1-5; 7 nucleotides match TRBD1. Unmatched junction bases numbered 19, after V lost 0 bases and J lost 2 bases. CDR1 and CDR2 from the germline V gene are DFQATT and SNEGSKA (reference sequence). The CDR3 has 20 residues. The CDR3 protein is CSARDGGIRQGTPRNQPQHF. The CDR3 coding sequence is TGCAGTGCTAGAGATGGAGGGATAAGACAGGGTACCCCCCGCAATCAGCCCCAGCATTTT.